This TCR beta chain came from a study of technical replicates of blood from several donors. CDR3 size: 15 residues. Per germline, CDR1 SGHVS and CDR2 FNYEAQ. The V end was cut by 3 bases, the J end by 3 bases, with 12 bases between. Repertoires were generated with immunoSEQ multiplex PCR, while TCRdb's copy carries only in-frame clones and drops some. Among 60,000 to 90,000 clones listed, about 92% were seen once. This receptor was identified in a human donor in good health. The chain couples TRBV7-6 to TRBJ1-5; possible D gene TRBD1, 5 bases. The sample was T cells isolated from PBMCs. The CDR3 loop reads CASSLGRTNNQPQHF. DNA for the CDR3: TGTGCCAGCAGCTTGGGCAGGACAAACAATCAGCCCCAGCATTTT.